The clone carrying this T cell receptor beta chain was counted ten times or more. The sample's time point: longitudinal time-point 2. Stored at -80 C, 2 million PBMCs were the source of the unsorted libraries. With 10-nucleotide random UMIs, 5'RACE was used to make the cDNA. Via MiXCR, TCRdb re-called the 5' RACE reads, giving one row per CDR3 protein. Of tens of thousands of distinct CDR3 sequences listed, under 15% are singletons. The CDR3 contains 15 residues. Germline V gives CDR1 DFQATT, CDR2 SNEGSKA (reference sequence). Losses at the gene ends were 6 bases for V and 4 bases for J; bases not matched to a gene: 11. This record belongs to a study of neurological immune-mediated disorders.

This clonotype originated in a female donor with HTLV-1-associated myelopathy (HAM/TSP). Material: PBMCs. J is TRBJ2-1 and V is TRBV20-1; 8 bases are shared with TRBD1. As DNA, the CDR3 is TGCAGTGCACCGTCGCGGACAGGGATTTACAATGAGCAGTTCTTC. Translation: CSAPSRTGIYNEQFF.